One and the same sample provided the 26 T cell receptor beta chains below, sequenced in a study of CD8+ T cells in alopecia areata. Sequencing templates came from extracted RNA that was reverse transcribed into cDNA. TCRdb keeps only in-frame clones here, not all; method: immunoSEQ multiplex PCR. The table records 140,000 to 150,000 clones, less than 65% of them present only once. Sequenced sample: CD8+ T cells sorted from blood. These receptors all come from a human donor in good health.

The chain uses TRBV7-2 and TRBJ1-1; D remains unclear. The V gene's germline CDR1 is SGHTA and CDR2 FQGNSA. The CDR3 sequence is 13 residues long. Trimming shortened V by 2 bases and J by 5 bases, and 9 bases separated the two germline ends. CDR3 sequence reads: CASSLNMGTEAFF. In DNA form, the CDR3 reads TGTGCCAGCAGCTTAAATATGGGGACTGAAGCTTTCTTT. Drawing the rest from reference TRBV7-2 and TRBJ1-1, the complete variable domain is GAGVSQSPSNKVTEKGKDVELRCDPISGHTALYWYRQSLGQGLEFLIYFQGNSAPDKSGLPSDRFSAERTGGSVSTLTIQRTQQEDSAVYLCASSLNMGTEAFFGQGTRLTVV.

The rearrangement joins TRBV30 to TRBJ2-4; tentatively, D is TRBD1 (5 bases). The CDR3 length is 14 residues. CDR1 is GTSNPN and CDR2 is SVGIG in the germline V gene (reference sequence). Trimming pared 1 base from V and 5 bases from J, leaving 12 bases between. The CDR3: CAWSGWGRENIQYF. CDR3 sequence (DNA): TGTGCCTGGAGTGGGTGGGGCAGAGAAAACATTCAGTACTTC. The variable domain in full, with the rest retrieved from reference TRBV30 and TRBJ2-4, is SQTIHQWPATLVQPVGSPLSLECTVEGTSNPNLYWYRQAAGRGLQLLFYSVGIGQISSEVPQNLSASRPQDRQFILSSKKLLLSDSGFYLCAWSGWGRENIQYFGAGTRLSVL.

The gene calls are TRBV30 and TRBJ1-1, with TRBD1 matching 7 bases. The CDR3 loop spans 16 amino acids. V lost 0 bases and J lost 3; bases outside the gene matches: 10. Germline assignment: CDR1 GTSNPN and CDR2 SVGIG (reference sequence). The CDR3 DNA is TGTGCCTGGAGTGTACCCCGACAGGGTTGGGACACTGAAGCTTTCTTT. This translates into CAWSVPRQGWDTEAFF. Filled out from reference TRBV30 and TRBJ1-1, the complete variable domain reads SQTIHQWPATLVQPVGSPLSLECTVEGTSNPNLYWYRQAAGRGLQLLFYSVGIGQISSEVPQNLSASRPQDRQFILSSKKLLLSDSGFYLCAWSVPRQGWDTEAFFGQGTRLTVV.

CDR3 in DNA: TGCAGCGTTGTTGGGAGACTAGCGGGAGGTATGGCAGATACGCAGTATTTT. It translates to CSVVGRLAGGMADTQYF. The chain uses TRBV29-1 and TRBJ2-3, with TRBD2 identical over 13 bases. The CDR3 spans 17 residues. The V and J ends lost 4 bases and 4 bases, in that order; junction bases with no gene match: 11. Looked up from germline, CDR1 is SQVTM and CDR2 is ANQGSEA.

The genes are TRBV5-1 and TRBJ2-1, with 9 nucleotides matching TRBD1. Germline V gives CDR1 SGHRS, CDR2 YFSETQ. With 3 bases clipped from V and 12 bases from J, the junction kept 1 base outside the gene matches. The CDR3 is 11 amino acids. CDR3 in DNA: TGCGCCAGCAGCTCGGGACAGGGGCAGTTCTTC. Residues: CASSSGQGQFF.

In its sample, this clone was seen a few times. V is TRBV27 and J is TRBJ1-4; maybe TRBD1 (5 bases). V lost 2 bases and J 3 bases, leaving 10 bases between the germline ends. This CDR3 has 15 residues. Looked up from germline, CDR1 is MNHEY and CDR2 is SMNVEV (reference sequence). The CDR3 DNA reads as TGTGCCAGCAGTTTAGGCGGGGGGGCTAATGAAAAACTGTTTTTT. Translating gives CASSLGGGANEKLFF.

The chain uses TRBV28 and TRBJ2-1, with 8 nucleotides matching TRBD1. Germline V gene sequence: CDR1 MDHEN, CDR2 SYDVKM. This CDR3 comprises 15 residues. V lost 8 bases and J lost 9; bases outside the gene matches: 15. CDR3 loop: CASFGGQGARGEQFF. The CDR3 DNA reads TGTGCCAGCTTTGGAGGGCAGGGGGCGCGGGGTGAGCAGTTCTTC. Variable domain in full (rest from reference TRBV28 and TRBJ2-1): DVKVTQSSRYLVKRTGEKVFLECVQDMDHENMFWYRQDPGLGLRLIYFSYDVKMKEKGDIPEGYSVSREKKERFSLILESASTNQTSMYLCASFGGQGARGEQFFGPGTRLTVL.

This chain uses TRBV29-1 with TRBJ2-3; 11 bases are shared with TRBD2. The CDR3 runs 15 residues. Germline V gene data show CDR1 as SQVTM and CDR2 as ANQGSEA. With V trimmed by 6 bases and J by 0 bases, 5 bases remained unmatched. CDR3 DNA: TGCAGCGTCGGGACTAGCGGAGCTAGCACAGATACGCAGTATTTT. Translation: CSVGTSGASTDTQYF.

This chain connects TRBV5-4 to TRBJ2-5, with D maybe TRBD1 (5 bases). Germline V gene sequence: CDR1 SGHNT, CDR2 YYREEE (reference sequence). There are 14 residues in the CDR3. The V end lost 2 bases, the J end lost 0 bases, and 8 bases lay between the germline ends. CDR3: CASSLTTDQETQYF. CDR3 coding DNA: TGTGCCAGCAGCTTAACGACAGACCAAGAGACCCAGTACTTC.

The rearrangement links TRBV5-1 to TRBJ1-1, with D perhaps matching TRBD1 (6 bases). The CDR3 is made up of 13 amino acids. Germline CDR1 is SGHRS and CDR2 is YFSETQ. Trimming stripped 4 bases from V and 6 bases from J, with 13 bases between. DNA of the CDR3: TGCGCCAGCAGCCGATACAGGGACTCTGAAGCTTTCTTT. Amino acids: CASSRYRDSEAFF.

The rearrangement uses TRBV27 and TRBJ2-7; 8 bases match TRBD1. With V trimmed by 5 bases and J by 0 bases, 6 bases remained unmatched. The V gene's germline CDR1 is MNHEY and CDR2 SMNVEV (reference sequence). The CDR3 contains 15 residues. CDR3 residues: CASSKGQGSSYEQYF. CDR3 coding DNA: TGTGCCAGCAGTAAAGGACAGGGTAGCTCCTACGAGCAGTACTTC.

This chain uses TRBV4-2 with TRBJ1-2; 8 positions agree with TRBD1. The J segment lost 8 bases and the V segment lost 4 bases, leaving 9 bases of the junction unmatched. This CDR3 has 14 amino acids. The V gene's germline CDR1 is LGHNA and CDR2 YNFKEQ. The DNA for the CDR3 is TGTGCCAGCAGCCCCCGGGCAGGGGGCGCGGGCTACACCTTC. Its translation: CASSPRAGGAGYTF.

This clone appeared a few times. CDR3 in amino acids: CASSAGLGTGETQYF. CDR3 DNA sequence: TGCGCCAGCAGCGCGGGACTAGGGACCGGAGAGACCCAGTACTTC. The J gene is TRBJ2-5, the V gene TRBV5-1; 8 nucleotides agree with TRBD2. V was clipped by 4 bases and J by 4 bases; unmatched bases: 9. Per germline, CDR1 SGHRS and CDR2 YFSETQ. The CDR3 length is 15 residues.

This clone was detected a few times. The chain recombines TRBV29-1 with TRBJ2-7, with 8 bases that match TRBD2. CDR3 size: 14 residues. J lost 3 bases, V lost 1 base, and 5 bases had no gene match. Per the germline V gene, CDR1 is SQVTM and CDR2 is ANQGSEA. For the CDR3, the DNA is TGCAGCGTTGAAGGGGCTAGCGGGCACTACGAGCAGTACTTC. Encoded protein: CSVEGASGHYEQYF.

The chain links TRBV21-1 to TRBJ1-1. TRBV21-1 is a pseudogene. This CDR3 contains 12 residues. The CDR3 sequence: CASSKMGTEAFF. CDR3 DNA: TGTGCCAGCAGCAAAATGGGCACTGAAGCTTTCTTT.

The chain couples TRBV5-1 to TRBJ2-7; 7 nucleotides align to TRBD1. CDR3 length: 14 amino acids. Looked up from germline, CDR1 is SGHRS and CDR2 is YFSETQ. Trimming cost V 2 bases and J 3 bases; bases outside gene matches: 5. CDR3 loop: CASSFGTAYYEQYF. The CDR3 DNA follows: TGCGCCAGCAGCTTTGGGACAGCCTACTACGAGCAGTACTTC.

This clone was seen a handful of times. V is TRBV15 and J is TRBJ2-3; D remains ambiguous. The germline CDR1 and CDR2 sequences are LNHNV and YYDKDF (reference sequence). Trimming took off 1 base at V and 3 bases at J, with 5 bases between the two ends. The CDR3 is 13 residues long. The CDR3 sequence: CATSRGGTDTQYF. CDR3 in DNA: TGTGCCACCAGCAGAGGTGGAACAGATACGCAGTATTTT.

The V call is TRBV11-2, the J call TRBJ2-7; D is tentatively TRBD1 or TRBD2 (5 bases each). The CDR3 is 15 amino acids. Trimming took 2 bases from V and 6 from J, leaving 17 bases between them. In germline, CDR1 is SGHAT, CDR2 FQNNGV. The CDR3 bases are TGTGCCAGCAGCTTACAGGGAGAGGGCTTTGGCGAGCAGTACTTC. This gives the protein CASSLQGEGFGEQYF.

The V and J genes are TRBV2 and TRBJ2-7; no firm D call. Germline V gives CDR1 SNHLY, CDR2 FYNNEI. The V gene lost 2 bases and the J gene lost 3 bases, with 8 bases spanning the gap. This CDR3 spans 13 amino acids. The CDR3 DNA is TGTGCCAGCAGTGAAAACGGAAACTACGAGCAGTACTTC. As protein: CASSENGNYEQYF.

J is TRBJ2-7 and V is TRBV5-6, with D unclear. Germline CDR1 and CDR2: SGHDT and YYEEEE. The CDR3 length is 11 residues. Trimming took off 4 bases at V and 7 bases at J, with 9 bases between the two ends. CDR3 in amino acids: CASSKWGEQYF. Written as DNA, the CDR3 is TGTGCCAGCAGCAAGTGGGGTGAGCAGTACTTC.

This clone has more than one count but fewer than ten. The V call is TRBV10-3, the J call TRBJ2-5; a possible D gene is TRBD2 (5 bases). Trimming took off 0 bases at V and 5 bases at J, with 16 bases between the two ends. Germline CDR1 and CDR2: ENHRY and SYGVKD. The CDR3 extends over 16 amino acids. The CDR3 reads CAISESGQADHETQYF. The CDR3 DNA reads TGTGCCATCAGTGAGTCAGGGCAAGCGGATCACGAGACCCAGTACTTC.

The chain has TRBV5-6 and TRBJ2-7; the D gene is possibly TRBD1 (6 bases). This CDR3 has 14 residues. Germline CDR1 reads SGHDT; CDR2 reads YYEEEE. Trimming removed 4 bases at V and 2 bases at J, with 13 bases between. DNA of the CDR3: TGTGCCAGCAGCCCGGCGACAGGAGCCTACGAGCAGTACTTC. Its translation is CASSPATGAYEQYF.

Written as DNA, the CDR3 is TGCAGCGTCTTGGGACCGGGGGACACTGAAGCTTTCTTT. As protein: CSVLGPGDTEAFF. The chain carries TRBV29-1 and TRBJ1-1, with D possibly TRBD1 on 5 matching bases. Per the germline V gene, CDR1 is SQVTM and CDR2 is ANQGSEA. The CDR3 contains 13 residues. Trimming shortened V by 6 bases and J by 3 bases, and 14 bases separated the two germline ends.

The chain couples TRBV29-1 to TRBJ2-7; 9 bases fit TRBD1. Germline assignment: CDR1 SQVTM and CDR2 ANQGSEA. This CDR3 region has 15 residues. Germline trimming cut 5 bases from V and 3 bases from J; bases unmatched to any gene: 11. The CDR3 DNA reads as TGCAGCGTTTTTGACGTCCGGACAGGGGACTACGAGCAGTACTTC. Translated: CSVFDVRTGDYEQYF.

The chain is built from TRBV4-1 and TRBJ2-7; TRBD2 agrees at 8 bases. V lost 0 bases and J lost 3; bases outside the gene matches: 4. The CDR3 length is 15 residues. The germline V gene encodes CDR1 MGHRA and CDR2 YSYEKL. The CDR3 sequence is CASSQERLAGYEQYF. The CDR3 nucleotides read TGCGCCAGCAGCCAAGAACGGCTAGCGGGCTACGAGCAGTACTTC.

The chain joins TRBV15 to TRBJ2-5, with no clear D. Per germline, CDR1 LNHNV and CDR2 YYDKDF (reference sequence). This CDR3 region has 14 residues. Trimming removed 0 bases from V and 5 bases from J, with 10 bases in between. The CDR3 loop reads CATSRETGWETQYF. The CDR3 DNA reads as TGTGCCACCAGCAGAGAGACCGGCTGGGAGACCCAGTACTTC.